The present TCR beta chain was sequenced within a study of shared clonotypes between healthy human individuals. The assay was carried out at the deep level. Sequencing was performed with immunoSEQ multiplex PCR; in TCRdb, only in-frame clones are kept and a portion is missing. The data contain over a million clones, under 99% of them singletons. The germline V gene has CDR1 SNHLY and CDR2 FYNNEI. V gave up 11 bases and J gave up 2 bases; unmatched junction bases: 6. The CDR3 spans 12 residues. Concerning this clone: What it binds is unknown.

Study-wide findings and caveats: What rarefaction showed was incomplete sorted-subset sequencing despite large depth. Sequencing depth was a factor that was expected to affect clonotype sharing among donors.

J is TRBJ2-7 and V is TRBV2; the match to TRBD1 covers 7 bases. Sequencing was performed on naive CD4+ T cells sorted from blood. Subset described: CD45RA+ positively selected. This sequence originates from a young man in good health. The CDR3 DNA sequence: TGTGCCCGTGGACAGGCTGCCTACGAGCAGTACTTC. Its translation is CARGQAAYEQYF.